One T cell receptor (beta chain) is described in this entry. Between the trimmed V and J ends, which lost 1 base and 11 bases, there was a span of 9 bases. CDR3 size: 12 residues. Germline-derived CDR1 and CDR2 are SEHNR and FQNEAQ (reference sequence). An assay was performed, and its level was deep. The repertoire was sequenced with immunoSEQ multiplex PCR; TCRdb's copy has only in-frame clones and lacks some. The sample has more than 600,000 clones; 90% to 95% are singletons. CD45RO-negative cells were positively selected for CCR7, leaving out terminally differentiated effector memory CD45RA+ cells. These data are taken from a study of shared clonotypes between healthy human individuals.

The chain is built from TRBV7-9 and TRBJ2-1, with D hard to call. This TCR derives from a man aged 25-40 years in good health. Sequencing used naive CD8+ T cells sorted from blood. CDR3 nucleotides: TGTGCCAGCAGCTTAGATGCACAAAAGCAGTTCTTC. Amino acids: CASSLDAQKQFF.